These 17 T cell receptor beta chains were sequenced from one sample in a study of CD8+CD57+ T cells in acquired aplastic anemia. Genomic DNA, the template, was used for profiling of the TCR beta VDJ and CDR3. TCRdb recomputed calls from the reads with MiXCR, one row per CDR3 protein. The sample lists some 120,000 distinct CDR3 sequences; 48% were seen once. The sample was sorted CD4+, CD8+, or CD8+CD57+ T cells (not recorded which) from PBMCs. The source of these receptors is a human donor in good health, serving as a control.

The chain carries TRBV29-1 and TRBJ2-7; D is perhaps TRBD1 (5 bases). The CDR3 extends over 14 amino acids. CDR1 SQVTM and CDR2 ANQGSEA come from the germline V gene. V lost 7 bases and J lost 5, with 21 bases in between. The CDR3 coding sequence is TGCAGCGCCCTACGACAGACCCCTGCGAACGAGCAGTACTTC. Translation gives CSALRQTPANEQYF.

The chain has TRBV2 and TRBJ2-3, with a weak D call TRBD2 (5 bases). The germline V gene has CDR1 SNHLY and CDR2 FYNNEI. The V end lost 9 bases, the J end lost 11 bases, and 24 bases lay between the germline ends. The CDR3 has 14 amino acids. The CDR3 DNA reads as TGTGCCAGTGCCCCTGAGGAGGTCCACAATGAGCAGTATTTT. The encoded protein is CASAPEEVHNEQYF.

This clonotype was counted many times. The CDR3 DNA is TGTGCCAGCGAGGGGGAAGCCCGTTCTGGAAACACCATATATTTT. Protein: CASEGEARSGNTIYF. This chain joins TRBV7-9 and TRBJ1-3; the D gene is possibly TRBD1 (6 bases). The CDR3 extends over 15 amino acids. The ends were cut back, 8 bases at V and 1 base at J, with 15 bases in the middle. Germline V gene lookup returns CDR1 SEHNR and CDR2 FQNEAQ (reference sequence).

The rearrangement links TRBV5-4 to TRBJ2-5; D is undetermined. The CDR3 has 15 residues. In germline, CDR1 is SGHNT, CDR2 YYREEE (reference sequence). V gave up 4 bases and J gave up 3 bases, with 16 bases separating them. CDR3 in amino acids: CASSEWYSSKETQYF. The CDR3 region has the DNA TGTGCCAGCAGCGAATGGTACAGCTCGAAAGAGACCCAGTACTTC.

This chain links TRBV2 with TRBJ2-7, with D perhaps TRBD1 or TRBD2 (5 bases each). Trimming shortened V by 8 bases and J by 3 bases, and 14 bases separated the two germline ends. The CDR3 has 13 amino acids. In germline, CDR1 is SNHLY, CDR2 FYNNEI. In nucleotides, the CDR3 is TGTGCCAGCTCGAGGGTGGGGGACTACGAGCAGTACTTC. This gives the protein CASSRVGDYEQYF.

This chain links TRBV5-1 with TRBJ2-7; 8 bases align to TRBD1. The length of the CDR3 is 17 residues. Germline V lookup: CDR1 SGHRS, CDR2 YFSETQ. V lost 0 bases and J lost 3; bases outside the gene matches: 11. CDR3 coding DNA: TGCGCCAGCAGCTTGGGTTACAGGGGGTCAGAGGACTACGAGCAGTACTTC. Protein sequence: CASSLGYRGSEDYEQYF. Complete variable domain (other parts from reference TRBV5-1 and TRBJ2-7): KAGVTQTPRYLIKTRGQQVTLSCSPISGHRSVSWYQQTPGQGLQFLFEYFSETQRNKGNFPGRFSGRQFSNSRSEMNVSTLELGDSALYLCASSLGYRGSEDYEQYFGPGTRLTVT.

The chain carries TRBV23-1 and TRBJ2-5; 9 positions match TRBD2. TRBV23-1 belongs to the ORF category, with a function that is uncertain. This CDR3 is 15 amino acids long. V gave up 5 bases and J gave up 3 bases; unmatched junction bases: 7. The CDR3 reads CASSELAGIKETQYF. CDR3 DNA sequence: TGCGCCAGCAGTGAGCTAGCGGGGATTAAAGAGACCCAGTACTTC.

The chain employs TRBV5-1 and TRBJ2-2; D may be TRBD1 or TRBD2 (5 bases each). The CDR3 is made up of 16 amino acids. Per the germline V gene, CDR1 is SGHRS and CDR2 is YFSETQ. The V end lost 4 bases, the J end lost 0 bases, and 13 bases lay between the germline ends. CDR3 amino acids: CASSKRDGSNTGELFF. In nucleotides, the CDR3 is TGCGCCAGCAGCAAACGGGACGGATCGAACACCGGGGAGCTGTTTTTT. Full variable domain (outside the CDR3, taken from reference TRBV5-1 and TRBJ2-2): KAGVTQTPRYLIKTRGQQVTLSCSPISGHRSVSWYQQTPGQGLQFLFEYFSETQRNKGNFPGRFSGRQFSNSRSEMNVSTLELGDSALYLCASSKRDGSNTGELFFGEGSRLTVL.

This clonotype was found many times. The chain links TRBV10-3 to TRBJ1-5; TRBD1 matches 10 bases. V shed 5 bases, J shed 6 bases, and the junction held 4 bases outside the gene matches. The germline V gene encodes CDR1 ENHRY and CDR2 SYGVKD. The CDR3 is 14 amino acids. CDR3 sequence: CAISTGTGVQPQHF. The CDR3 DNA reads as TGTGCCATCAGTACCGGGACAGGGGTTCAGCCCCAGCATTTT.

DNA for the CDR3: TGTGCCATCAAGAGGCTAGCGGGGGGGAATTCCGGCACAGATACGCAGTATTTT. It yields the protein CAIKRLAGGNSGTDTQYF. The chain has TRBV10-3 and TRBJ2-3; 12 positions agree with TRBD2. The trim removed 7 bases at V and 1 base at J, leaving 12 bases unmatched. CDR1 and CDR2 from the germline V gene are ENHRY and SYGVKD. CDR3 length: 18 residues.

This chain joins TRBV12-3 or TRBV12-4 and TRBJ1-1; unclear D gene. Trimming cost V 3 bases and J 7 bases, with 6 bases left between them. This CDR3 spans 11 amino acids. The CDR3 sequence: CASSFAGEAFF. The DNA of the CDR3 is TGTGCCAGCAGTTTTGCGGGTGAAGCTTTCTTT.

This chain links TRBV25-1 with TRBJ2-5, with D perhaps matching TRBD1 (6 bases). Germline V gives CDR1 MGHDK, CDR2 SYGVNS. The CDR3 is made up of 14 amino acids. Trimming took 4 bases from V and 5 from J, leaving 14 bases between them. The CDR3 sequence is CASSGEQGWETQYF. CDR3 nucleotides: TGTGCCAGCAGTGGAGAACAGGGATGGGAGACCCAGTACTTC.

V is TRBV6-1 and J is TRBJ2-7; D not certain. Germline V CDR1 and CDR2: MNHNS, SASEGT. The CDR3 covers 14 residues. Trimming pared 2 bases from V and 0 bases from J, leaving 8 bases between. Here the CDR3 DNA reads TGTGCCAGCAGTGAATTGGGAAGCTCCTACGAGCAGTACTTC. Its translation is CASSELGSSYEQYF.

V usage is TRBV5-6 and J usage is TRBJ2-3; a possible D gene is TRBD2 (7 bases). Germline-derived CDR1 and CDR2 are SGHDT and YYEEEE. The CDR3 is 15 residues long. V lost 4 bases and J lost 4, with 16 bases in between. CDR3 bases: TGTGCCAGCAGCCTAAGGGGGGGCTCGGCAGATACGCAGTATTTT. This codes for CASSLRGGSADTQYF.

The table lists this clonotype with a few counts. The chain is built from TRBV7-2 and TRBJ2-7; D may be TRBD1 (6 bases). The CDR3 length is 15 residues. Trimming took off 5 bases at V and 0 bases at J, with 14 bases between the two ends. Germline V gene lookup returns CDR1 SGHTA and CDR2 FQGNSA. CDR3 region: CASSTQGRSSYEQYF. The CDR3 nucleotides are TGTGCCAGCAGCACCCAGGGGCGGAGCTCCTACGAGCAGTACTTC.

As regards this clonotype: This could be a read error, since a much larger clone is one nucleotide away. The rearrangement uses TRBV18 and TRBJ1-2; tentatively, D is TRBD1 (5 bases). Trimming removed 8 bases at V and 7 bases at J, with 17 bases between. Germline assignment: CDR1 KGHSH and CDR2 LQKENI. CDR3 length: 13 amino acids. The CDR3 sequence: CASQVDSSCGYTF. The CDR3 DNA reads TGTGCCAGCCAAGTCGACAGCTCATGTGGCTACACCTTC.

This clonotype came up many times. V and J are TRBV6-1 and TRBJ2-1; 11 nucleotides line up with TRBD1. The CDR3 is 15 residues long. V lost 6 bases, J lost 6 bases, and 7 bases stayed unmatched. Germline-derived CDR1 and CDR2 are MNHNS and SASEGT. The CDR3 DNA follows: TGTGCCAGCAGCCGGGACAGGGGGTTTGTCAATGAGCAGTTCTTC. Its translation is CASSRDRGFVNEQFF.